These 30 T cell receptor beta chains originate from one sample sequenced in a study of cytomegalovirus exposure and HLA in healthy donors listed by TCRdb under 2017. The library was prepared using the immunoSEQ multiplex PCR assay. Drawn from immuneACCESS, this table holds only the in-frame rearrangements with V and J called that TCRdb kept. Clones are partly lost; checked studies trace under half to an unresolved V gene and leave the rest unexplained. The sample records 150,000 to 200,000 clones, about 82% of which are singletons. Clones ranked in the top ten supply roughly 1.5% of the sample. Sequenced sample: PBMCs. The origin of the receptors is a woman aged 18-30 years in good health and CMV-seronegative.

In its sample, this clone was seen once. The chain couples TRBV7-9 to TRBJ2-7; 13 bases match TRBD2. Germline V gives CDR1 SEHNR, CDR2 FQNEAQ (reference sequence). The ends lost 5 bases at V and 3 bases at J; junction bases unmatched: 10. The CDR3 consists of 17 residues. The CDR3 DNA is TGTGCCAGCAGCGAACTAGCGGGAGGGTCCCATGGCTACGAGCAGTACTTC. This gives the protein CASSELAGGSHGYEQYF.

V usage is TRBV30 and J usage is TRBJ2-5; 12 bases are shared with TRBD2. CDR1 and CDR2 from the germline V gene are GTSNPN and SVGIG (reference sequence). V was pared by 0 bases and J by 4 bases, with 6 bases of the junction left unmatched. The CDR3 runs 16 residues. The CDR3 sequence: CAWSVLTSGGRETQYF. The CDR3 nucleotides are TGTGCCTGGAGTGTACTCACTAGCGGGGGGAGAGAGACCCAGTACTTC. The full variable domain, its missing parts supplied by reference TRBV30 and TRBJ2-5, is SQTIHQWPATLVQPVGSPLSLECTVEGTSNPNLYWYRQAAGRGLQLLFYSVGIGQISSEVPQNLSASRPQDRQFILSSKKLLLSDSGFYLCAWSVLTSGGRETQYFGPGTRLLVL.

This clone was seen only a few times. The chain recombines TRBV4-2 with TRBJ1-1; D unclear. CDR1 is LGHNA and CDR2 is YNFKEQ in the germline V gene. V was cut by 4 bases and J by 1 base, with 19 bases left in between. CDR3 size: 17 residues. CDR3 protein: CASSPHTQTDKNTEAFF. The CDR3 DNA follows: TGTGCCAGCAGCCCGCATACACAAACCGACAAGAACACTGAAGCTTTCTTT.

The sample holds many counts of this clone. The rearrangement uses TRBV18 and TRBJ1-1; TRBD1 agrees at 7 bases. The V and J ends lost 6 bases and 5 bases, in that order; junction bases with no gene match: 9. The CDR3 runs to 14 residues. Germline V CDR1 and CDR2: KGHSH, LQKENI. CDR3 nucleotides: TGTGCCAGCTCCCTAGGAGACAGGGCAACTGAAGCTTTCTTT. Protein product: CASSLGDRATEAFF.

V and J are TRBV5-4 and TRBJ1-1; a weak D match, TRBD1 (5 bases). V was cut by 1 base and J by 1 base, with 5 bases left in between. Germline V gives CDR1 SGHNT, CDR2 YYREEE (reference sequence). This CDR3 is built from 13 residues. CDR3 loop: CASSLTGNTEAFF. The DNA of the CDR3 is TGTGCCAGCAGCTTGACAGGGAACACTGAAGCTTTCTTT.

In this sample, this clone turned up a few times. The chain has TRBV5-4 and TRBJ2-1; D is unresolved. The V end lost 0 bases, the J end lost 3 bases, and 7 bases lay between the germline ends. Germline assignment: CDR1 SGHNT and CDR2 YYREEE (reference sequence). The CDR3 totals 14 residues. The CDR3 nucleotides are TGTGCCAGCAGCTTGGAGTACGGCTACAATGAGCAGTTCTTC. As protein: CASSLEYGYNEQFF.

This clone was seen a handful of times. V usage is TRBV19 and J usage is TRBJ1-2, with 9 bases identical to TRBD1. Germline V gene sequence: CDR1 LNHDA, CDR2 SQIVND (reference sequence). Trimming at V came to 3 bases and at J to 8 bases, leaving 7 bases not matched to a gene. The CDR3 contains 14 residues. This chain's CDR3 is CASSMGQGSRGYTF. Written as DNA, the CDR3 is TGTGCCAGTAGTATGGGACAGGGATCACGGGGCTACACCTTC.

This clone was detected only once. The gene calls are TRBV30 and TRBJ2-3, with TRBD1 matching over 10 bases. The germline gives CDR1 GTSNPN, CDR2 SVGIG (reference sequence). V shed 3 bases, J shed 5 bases, and the junction held 5 bases outside the gene matches. This CDR3 spans 14 amino acids. In DNA form, the CDR3 reads TGTGCCTGGAGCCGGACAGGGGGAGGAGATACGCAGTATTTT. This encodes CAWSRTGGGDTQYF.

The chain has TRBV14 and TRBJ2-1; a weak D match, TRBD1 (6 bases). Trimming stripped 5 bases from V and 7 bases from J, with 9 bases between. Germline assignment: CDR1 SGHDN and CDR2 FVKESK. This CDR3 has 12 residues. For the CDR3, the DNA is TGTGCCAGCAGCGCACAGGGAAATGAGCAGTTCTTC. Translation gives CASSAQGNEQFF.

This rearrangement joins TRBV5-5 to TRBJ1-1, with D possibly matching TRBD1 (5 bases). CDR1 SGHKS and CDR2 YYEKEE come from the germline V gene (reference sequence). V gave up 4 bases and J gave up 2 bases, with 12 bases separating them. There are 14 residues in the CDR3. The CDR3 is CASSEQEFNTEAFF. For the CDR3, the DNA is TGTGCCAGCAGCGAACAGGAGTTTAACACTGAAGCTTTCTTT.

This clone has a count of ten or more. V usage is TRBV18 and J usage is TRBJ1-1; weak D call: TRBD1 (6 bases). V was shortened by 3 bases and J by 5 bases, with 10 bases between the two germline ends. The CDR3 loop spans 13 amino acids. Germline loops: CDR1 KGHSH, CDR2 LQKENI. This CDR3 is CASSPGARTEAFF. CDR3 nucleotides: TGTGCCAGCTCACCGGGGGCGCGGACTGAAGCTTTCTTT.

J is TRBJ2-1 and V is TRBV5-1; maybe TRBD1 (5 bases). Germline lookup yields CDR1 SGHRS and CDR2 YFSETQ. Trimming left V 0 bases short and J 4 bases short, with 11 bases between. This CDR3 is built from 15 residues. The CDR3 DNA reads as TGCGCCAGCAGCTTGGTTGGTCAGGGTTACAATGAGCAGTTCTTC. Translation gives CASSLVGQGYNEQFF.

This sequence joins TRBV15 and TRBJ2-1; a weak D match, TRBD2 (6 bases). The V and J ends lost 5 bases and 5 bases respectively, with 13 bases between them. The CDR3 extends over 14 amino acids. In germline, CDR1 is LNHNV, CDR2 YYDKDF (reference sequence). As DNA, the CDR3 is TGTGCCACCAGCCGGGGGACTTACCACAATGAGCAGTTCTTC. Amino acids: CATSRGTYHNEQFF.

The chain combines TRBV11-3 with TRBJ2-7; 9 bases agree with TRBD1. Trimming took 4 bases from V and 5 from J; bases not matched to a gene: 15. The CDR3 has 17 amino acids. Germline V gene data show CDR1 as SGHNT and CDR2 as YENEEA. CDR3 loop: CASSSGQGFGIVDEQYF. DNA of the CDR3: TGTGCCAGCAGCTCGGGACAGGGTTTTGGGATAGTCGACGAGCAGTACTTC.

The rearrangement joins TRBV5-6 to TRBJ2-7; a weak D match, TRBD2 (6 bases). The CDR3 consists of 14 residues. Germline V gene data show CDR1 as SGHDT and CDR2 as YYEEEE. The V gene lost 1 base and the J gene lost 3 bases, with 11 bases spanning the gap. The CDR3 loop is CASSLQDYHYEQYF. The CDR3, as DNA: TGTGCCAGCAGCTTGCAGGACTACCACTACGAGCAGTACTTC.

The chain joins TRBV5-1 to TRBJ2-7, with 7 bases fitting TRBD1. There are 16 residues in the CDR3. CDR1 and CDR2 (germline): SGHRS, YFSETQ. V trimming: 0 bases; J trimming: 3 bases; junction bases outside the gene matches: 9. The CDR3 region has the DNA TGCGCCAGCAGCTTGGCCTCGGGCAGGGGGTACTACGAGCAGTACTTC. Amino acid sequence: CASSLASGRGYYEQYF.

The chain combines TRBV30 with TRBJ1-1, with 7 bases aligning to TRBD1. Germline CDR1 and CDR2: GTSNPN and SVGIG (reference sequence). The V and J ends lost 0 bases and 9 bases, in that order; junction bases with no gene match: 16. The CDR3 runs 16 residues. CDR3 DNA: TGTGCCTGGAGTGTGGAAAAAGGAAGTGGAAGGGGGCAAGCTTTCTTT. Translated: CAWSVEKGSGRGQAFF.

The chain has TRBV18 and TRBJ1-2; TRBD1 agrees at 11 bases. The length of the CDR3 is 13 residues. After removal of 2 bases from V and 11 bases from J, the junction contained 4 bases not matched to a gene. Germline V gene sequence: CDR1 KGHSH, CDR2 LQKENI. The CDR3 nucleotides are TGTGCCAGCTCACCAGACCGGGACAGGGGGTACACCTTC. Translating gives CASSPDRDRGYTF.

V usage is TRBV30 and J usage is TRBJ1-2, with TRBD1 matching over 7 bases. The J segment lost 8 bases and the V segment lost 6 bases, leaving 6 bases of the junction unmatched. Per germline, CDR1 GTSNPN and CDR2 SVGIG (reference sequence). CDR3 length equals 11 residues. CDR3 loop: CACEGARGYTF. In nucleotides, the CDR3 is TGTGCCTGCGAGGGGGCGCGAGGCTACACCTTC.

This clone was found a few times. The rearrangement links TRBV11-3 to TRBJ1-6; weak D call: TRBD1 (6 bases). The CDR3 extends over 14 amino acids. Germline lookup yields CDR1 SGHNT and CDR2 YENEEA. The V end was cut by 0 bases, the J end by 6 bases, with 6 bases between. The CDR3 bases are TGTGCCAGCAGCTTAGACAGGGGTAATTCACCCCTCCACTTT. Its protein is CASSLDRGNSPLHF. The full variable domain, its missing parts supplied by reference TRBV11-3 and TRBJ1-6, is EAGVVQSPRYKIIEKKQPVAFWCNPISGHNTLYWYLQNLGQGPELLIRYENEEAVDDSQLPKDRFSAERLKGVDSTLKIQPAELGDSAVYLCASSLDRGNSPLHFGNGTRLTVT.

The chain couples TRBV5-4 to TRBJ2-6; D is perhaps TRBD2 (5 bases). V dropped 5 bases and J dropped 0 bases, with 15 bases sitting between them. The CDR3 contains 17 residues. CDR1 is SGHNT, CDR2 YYREEE, per germline (reference sequence). The CDR3 is CASRPPGTPSGANVLTF. In DNA, the CDR3 is TGTGCCAGCAGACCGCCGGGAACCCCCTCTGGGGCCAACGTCCTGACTTTC.

V is TRBV10-3 and J is TRBJ1-1, with 12 bases fitting TRBD1. The CDR3 is 17 residues long. Germline V CDR1 and CDR2: ENHRY, SYGVKD. The trim removed 6 bases at V and 0 bases at J, leaving 8 bases unmatched. The chain's CDR3 is CAIRRGTGGSMNTEAFF. CDR3 DNA: TGTGCCATCAGACGGGGGACAGGGGGCAGCATGAACACTGAAGCTTTCTTT.

The chain couples TRBV5-1 to TRBJ2-2; 7 nucleotides agree with TRBD2. The CDR3 contains 14 residues. Germline assignment: CDR1 SGHRS and CDR2 YFSETQ. Trimming removed 2 bases from V and 5 bases from J; junction bases left unmatched: 3. The CDR3 coding sequence is TGCGCCAGCAGCTTATCGGGAGGTACCGGGGAGCTGTTTTTT. Translating gives CASSLSGGTGELFF.

The gene calls are TRBV5-1 and TRBJ1-2, with D unresolved. The CDR3 sequence is 14 residues long. The ends were cut back, 4 bases at V and 1 base at J, with 11 bases in the middle. Germline CDR1 and CDR2: SGHRS and YFSETQ. CDR3 sequence (DNA): TGCGCCAGCAGCCTGCCGCCGCGTAACTATGGCTACACCTTC. It is translated as CASSLPPRNYGYTF.

The genes are TRBV5-4 and TRBJ2-7; 10 nucleotides align to TRBD2. V was pared by 4 bases and J by 5 bases, with 9 bases of the junction left unmatched. The CDR3 totals 15 residues. Looked up from germline, CDR1 is SGHNT and CDR2 is YYREEE (reference sequence). The CDR3 DNA reads as TGTGCCAGCAGCCAGAAGCGGGAGGGCCTCCACGAGCAGTACTTC. Translation gives CASSQKREGLHEQYF.

J is TRBJ2-3 and V is TRBV29-1; 8 positions match TRBD1. V gave up 1 base and J gave up 1 base; unmatched junction bases: 4. CDR1 and CDR2 from the germline V gene are SQVTM and ANQGSEA. The CDR3 loop spans 15 amino acids. The CDR3 region is CSVEGTGGGTDTQYF. The CDR3 bases are TGCAGCGTTGAAGGAACAGGGGGTGGCACAGATACGCAGTATTTT.

This clone was found once. The CDR3, as DNA: TGTGCCAGCAGCGCGGGGACAGGGTTCGACGAGCAGTACTTC. Protein sequence: CASSAGTGFDEQYF. V is TRBV9 and J is TRBJ2-7; TRBD1 agrees at 9 bases. The CDR3 has 14 amino acids. The V segment lost 3 bases and the J segment 5 bases; nucleotides outside the gene matches: 6. Germline CDR1 reads SGDLS; CDR2 reads YYNGEE.

The chain uses TRBV19 and TRBJ2-2; 8 bases line up with TRBD1. The CDR3 contains 15 residues. Germline CDR1 is LNHDA and CDR2 is SQIVND (reference sequence). J gave up 1 base and V 6 bases, and 4 bases lay outside the gene matches. The CDR3 bases are TGTGCCAGTAGCCTGACAGGGGAGAACACCGGGGAGCTGTTTTTT. Encoded protein: CASSLTGENTGELFF.

The rearrangement joins TRBV6-6 to TRBJ2-4; D unresolved. CDR1 and CDR2 (germline): MNHNY, SVGAGI (reference sequence). This CDR3 region has 16 residues. Trimming cost V 0 bases and J 3 bases, with 12 bases left between them. The CDR3 sequence is CASSYSIARYKNIQYF. Written as DNA, the CDR3 is TGTGCCAGCAGTTACTCGATTGCTAGATACAAAAACATTCAGTACTTC.

The chain is built from TRBV5-1 and TRBJ2-2; tentatively, D is TRBD2 (5 bases). CDR3 size: 15 residues. Trimming left V 6 bases short and J 4 bases short, with 16 bases between. Germline values: CDR1 SGHRS, CDR2 YFSETQ. CDR3 nucleotides: TGCGCCAGCACCCCCTCCTGGAGGCTCACCGGGGAGCTGTTTTTT. This gives the protein CASTPSWRLTGELFF.